The 5 T cell receptor beta chains below come from one sample, sequenced in a study of patients and donors after allogeneic stem cell transplantation (dated by TCRdb to about 2020). The library was built by means of RT-PCR. Sequenced using a NextSeq 550. TCRdb reworked the public reads: Q25 trimming with fastp, MiXCR clone assembly, productive beta chains retained. A single entry per CDR3 protein holds the most common genes and DNA from its merged rows. The sample table contains approximately 90,000 distinct CDR3 sequences; only one count was recorded for approximately 5.2% of them. The top ten constitute 2.6% of the sample. The specimen sequenced was blood, either unsorted or a sorted T cell fraction (not recorded which). The receptor set was obtained from a human donor who was either an allogeneic HSCT recipient or a stem cell or donor lymphocyte infusion donor (not recorded which). It is not recorded whose cells these are; they may come from a transplant donor.

The chain has TRBV7-6 and TRBJ2-1; 12 bases are shared with TRBD2. The V segment lost 5 bases and the J segment 8 bases; nucleotides outside the gene matches: 10. Per germline, CDR1 SGHVS and CDR2 FNYEAQ. The CDR3 is 16 residues long. The CDR3 reads CASSRARTSGAHEQFF. In nucleotides, the CDR3 is TGTGCCAGCAGCCGCGCTCGGACTAGCGGGGCACATGAGCAGTTCTTC.

This CDR3 is CASSQGQASYEQYF. The DNA of the CDR3 is TGTGCCAGCTCCCAAGGACAGGCCTCCTACGAGCAGTACTTC. V gene TRBV18 combines with J gene TRBJ2-7; 7 bases are shared with TRBD1. Per germline, CDR1 KGHSH and CDR2 LQKENI. The trim removed 6 bases at V and 0 bases at J, leaving 5 bases unmatched. This CDR3 has 14 residues. The full variable domain, its missing parts supplied by reference TRBV18 and TRBJ2-7, is NAGVMQNPRHLVRRRGQEARLRCSPMKGHSHVYWYRQLPEEGLKFMVYLQKENIIDESGMPKERFSAEFPKEGPSILRIQQVVRGDSAAYFCASSQGQASYEQYFGPGTRLTVT.

This clonotype was counted many times. The V and J genes are TRBV27 and TRBJ2-7; tentative D call: TRBD1 (6 bases). The length of the CDR3 is 13 residues. V was clipped by 2 bases and J by 6 bases, with 11 bases between them. Germline values: CDR1 MNHEY, CDR2 SMNVEV (reference sequence). The CDR3 protein is CASSLRGIGEQYF. The CDR3 coding sequence is TGTGCCAGCAGTTTAAGGGGGATTGGCGAGCAGTACTTC.

The genes are TRBV28 and TRBJ2-7; 10 positions agree with TRBD2. This CDR3 is built from 18 residues. CDR1 and CDR2 (germline): MDHEN, SYDVKM. V was clipped by 2 bases and J by 5 bases; unmatched bases: 15. The CDR3 bases are TGTGCCAGCAGTTTAGGTATCGCTCTAGCGGGAGTTCAGAACGAGCAGTACTTC. As protein: CASSLGIALAGVQNEQYF.

The chain is built from TRBV10-2 and TRBJ2-1; 10 nucleotides line up with TRBD2. V dropped 6 bases and J dropped 6; count of bases not matched to a gene: 17. Per the germline V gene, CDR1 is WSHSY and CDR2 is SAAADI. This CDR3 contains 18 residues. CDR3 sequence reads: CASRAGGERLLLLNEQFF. CDR3 in DNA: TGCGCCAGCAGAGCGGGGGGGGAGCGGCTACTACTACTCAATGAGCAGTTCTTC.